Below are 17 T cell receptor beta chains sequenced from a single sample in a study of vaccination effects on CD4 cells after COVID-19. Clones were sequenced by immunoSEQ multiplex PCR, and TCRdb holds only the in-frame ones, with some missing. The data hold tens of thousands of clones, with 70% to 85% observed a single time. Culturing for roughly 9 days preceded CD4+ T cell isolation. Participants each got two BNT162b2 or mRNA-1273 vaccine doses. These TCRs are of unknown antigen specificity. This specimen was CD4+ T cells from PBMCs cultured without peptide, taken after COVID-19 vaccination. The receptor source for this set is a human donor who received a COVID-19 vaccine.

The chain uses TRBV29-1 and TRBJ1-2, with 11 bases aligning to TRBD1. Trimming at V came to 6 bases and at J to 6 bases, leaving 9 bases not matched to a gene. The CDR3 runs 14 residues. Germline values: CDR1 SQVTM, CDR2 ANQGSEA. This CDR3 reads CSVRTGGVLDGYTF. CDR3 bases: TGCAGCGTCCGGACAGGGGGCGTCTTGGATGGCTACACCTTC.

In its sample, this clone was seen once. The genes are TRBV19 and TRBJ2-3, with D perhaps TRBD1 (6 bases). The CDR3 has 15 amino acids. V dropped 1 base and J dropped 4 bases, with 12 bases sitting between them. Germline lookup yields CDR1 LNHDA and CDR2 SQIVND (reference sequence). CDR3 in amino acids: CASSIAGTRADTQYF. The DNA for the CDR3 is TGTGCCAGTAGTATAGCCGGGACACGGGCAGATACGCAGTATTTT.

As DNA, the CDR3 is TGTGCCAGCAGCGAGGACAGCCTTAGCAATCAGCCCCAGCATTTT. It yields the protein CASSEDSLSNQPQHF. V is TRBV7-2 and J is TRBJ1-5, with a tentative D call TRBD1 (6 bases). V lost 5 bases to trimming and J lost 0 bases, with 11 bases between them. Germline V gene sequence: CDR1 SGHTA, CDR2 FQGNSA. The CDR3 runs to 15 residues.

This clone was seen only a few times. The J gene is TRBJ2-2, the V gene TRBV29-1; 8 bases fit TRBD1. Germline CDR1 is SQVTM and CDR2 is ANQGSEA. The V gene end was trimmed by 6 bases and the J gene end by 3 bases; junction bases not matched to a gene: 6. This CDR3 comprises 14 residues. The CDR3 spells CSVDRGLDTGELFF. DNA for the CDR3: TGCAGCGTCGACAGGGGATTGGACACCGGGGAGCTGTTTTTT.

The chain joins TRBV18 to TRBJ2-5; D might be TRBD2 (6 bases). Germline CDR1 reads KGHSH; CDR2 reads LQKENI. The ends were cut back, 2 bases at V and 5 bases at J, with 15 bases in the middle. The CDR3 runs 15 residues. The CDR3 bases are TGTGCCAGCTCACCAAATTCCGGGGGTAGGGAGACCCAGTACTTC. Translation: CASSPNSGGRETQYF.

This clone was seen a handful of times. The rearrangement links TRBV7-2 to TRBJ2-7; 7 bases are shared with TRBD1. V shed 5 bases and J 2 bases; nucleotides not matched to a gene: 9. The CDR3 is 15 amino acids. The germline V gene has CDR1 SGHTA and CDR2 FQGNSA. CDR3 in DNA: TGTGCCAGCAGCCTACAGGGGACGGTAACCTACGAGCAGTACGTC. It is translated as CASSLQGTVTYEQYV.

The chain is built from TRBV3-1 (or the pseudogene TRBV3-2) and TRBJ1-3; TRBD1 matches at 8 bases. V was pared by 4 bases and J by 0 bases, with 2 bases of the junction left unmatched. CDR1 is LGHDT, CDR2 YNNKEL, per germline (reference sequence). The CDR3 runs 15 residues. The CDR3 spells CASSRDRYSGNTIYF. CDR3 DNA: TGTGCCAGCAGCCGGGACAGGTACTCTGGAAACACCATATATTTT.

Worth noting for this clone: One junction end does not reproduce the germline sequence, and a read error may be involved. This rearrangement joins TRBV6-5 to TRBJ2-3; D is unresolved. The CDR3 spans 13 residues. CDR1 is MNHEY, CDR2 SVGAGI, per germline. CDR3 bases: TGTGCCAGCAGTTACTCAAGCACCGATACGCAGTATTTT. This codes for CASSYSSTDTQYF.

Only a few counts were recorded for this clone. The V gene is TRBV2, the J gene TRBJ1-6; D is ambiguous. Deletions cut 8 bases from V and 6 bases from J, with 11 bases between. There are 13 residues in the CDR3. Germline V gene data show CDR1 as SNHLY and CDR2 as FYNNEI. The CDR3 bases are TGTGCCAGCGCCGGTCGCGGTAATTCACCCCTCCACTTT. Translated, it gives CASAGRGNSPLHF.

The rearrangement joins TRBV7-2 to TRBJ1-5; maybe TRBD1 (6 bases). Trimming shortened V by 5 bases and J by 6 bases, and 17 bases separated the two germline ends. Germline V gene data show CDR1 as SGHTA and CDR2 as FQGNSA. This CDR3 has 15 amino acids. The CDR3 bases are TGTGCCAGCAGCACTAAAGGGGGGGGAGGTCAGCCCCAGCATTTT. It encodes CASSTKGGGGQPQHF.

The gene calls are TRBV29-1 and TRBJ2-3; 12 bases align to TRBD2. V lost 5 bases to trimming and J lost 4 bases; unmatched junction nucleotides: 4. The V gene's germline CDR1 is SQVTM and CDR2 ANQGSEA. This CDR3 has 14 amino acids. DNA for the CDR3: TGCAGCGTTTTAGGACTAGCGGGGTCAGATACGCAGTATTTT. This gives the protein CSVLGLAGSDTQYF.

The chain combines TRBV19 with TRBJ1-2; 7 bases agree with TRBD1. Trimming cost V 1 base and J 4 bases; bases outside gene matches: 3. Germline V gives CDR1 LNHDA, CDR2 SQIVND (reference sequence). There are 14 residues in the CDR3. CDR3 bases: TGTGCCAGTAGTATAGGGGACAGAGGCTATGGCTACACCTTC. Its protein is CASSIGDRGYGYTF.

This chain's CDR3 is CASSPGLPNQPQHF. The DNA for the CDR3 is TGTGCCAGCAGCCCCGGACTTCCTAATCAGCCCCAGCATTTT. The chain is built from TRBV7-2 and TRBJ1-5; no definite D call. The CDR3 runs to 14 residues. Trimming removed 5 bases from V and 4 bases from J, with 12 bases in between. Germline CDR1 is SGHTA and CDR2 is FQGNSA.

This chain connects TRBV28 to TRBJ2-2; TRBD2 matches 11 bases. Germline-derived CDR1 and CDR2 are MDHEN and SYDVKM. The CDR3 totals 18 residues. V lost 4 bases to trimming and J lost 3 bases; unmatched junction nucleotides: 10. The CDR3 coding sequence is TGTGCCAGCAGTTCCCTCCCGACTAGCGGGACATACACCGGGGAGCTGTTTTTT. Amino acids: CASSSLPTSGTYTGELFF. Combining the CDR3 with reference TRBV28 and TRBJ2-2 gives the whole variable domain DVKVTQSSRYLVKRTGEKVFLECVQDMDHENMFWYRQDPGLGLRLIYFSYDVKMKEKGDIPEGYSVSREKKERFSLILESASTNQTSMYLCASSSLPTSGTYTGELFFGEGSRLTVL.

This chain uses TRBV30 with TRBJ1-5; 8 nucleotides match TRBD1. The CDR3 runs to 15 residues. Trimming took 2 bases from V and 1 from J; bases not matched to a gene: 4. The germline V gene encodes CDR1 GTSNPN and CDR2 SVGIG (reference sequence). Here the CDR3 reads CAWSLDRVSNQPQHF. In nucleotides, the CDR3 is TGTGCCTGGAGTTTGGACAGGGTGAGCAATCAGCCCCAGCATTTT.

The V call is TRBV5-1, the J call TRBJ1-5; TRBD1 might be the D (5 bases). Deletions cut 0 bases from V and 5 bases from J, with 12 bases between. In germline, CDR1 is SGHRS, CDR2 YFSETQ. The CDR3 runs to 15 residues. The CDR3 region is CASSLVGGGDQPQHF. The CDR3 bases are TGCGCCAGCAGCTTGGTCGGGGGAGGCGATCAGCCCCAGCATTTT.

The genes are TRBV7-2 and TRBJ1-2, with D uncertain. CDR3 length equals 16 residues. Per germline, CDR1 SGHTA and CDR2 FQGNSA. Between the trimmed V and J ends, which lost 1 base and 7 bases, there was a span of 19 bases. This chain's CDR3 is CASSLVALNPLFGYTF. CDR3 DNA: TGTGCCAGCAGCTTAGTAGCTCTAAACCCTCTATTTGGCTACACCTTC.